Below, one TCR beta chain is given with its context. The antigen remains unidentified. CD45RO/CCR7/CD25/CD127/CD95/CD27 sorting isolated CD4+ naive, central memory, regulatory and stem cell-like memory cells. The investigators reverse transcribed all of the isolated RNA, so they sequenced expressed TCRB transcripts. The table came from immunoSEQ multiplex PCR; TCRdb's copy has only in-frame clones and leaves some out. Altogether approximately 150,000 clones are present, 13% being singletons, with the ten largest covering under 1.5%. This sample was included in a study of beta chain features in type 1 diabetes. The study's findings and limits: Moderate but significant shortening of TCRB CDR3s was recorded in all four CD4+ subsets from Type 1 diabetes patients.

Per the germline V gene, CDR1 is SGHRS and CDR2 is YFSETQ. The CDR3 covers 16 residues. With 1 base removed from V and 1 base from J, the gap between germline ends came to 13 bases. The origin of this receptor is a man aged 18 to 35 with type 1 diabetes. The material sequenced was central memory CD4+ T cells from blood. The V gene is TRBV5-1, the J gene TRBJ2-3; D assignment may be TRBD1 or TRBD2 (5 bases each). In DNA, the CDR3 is TGCGCCAGCAGCTTGAATCCGGGGACGGGCACAGATACGCAGTATTTT. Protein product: CASSLNPGTGTDTQYF.